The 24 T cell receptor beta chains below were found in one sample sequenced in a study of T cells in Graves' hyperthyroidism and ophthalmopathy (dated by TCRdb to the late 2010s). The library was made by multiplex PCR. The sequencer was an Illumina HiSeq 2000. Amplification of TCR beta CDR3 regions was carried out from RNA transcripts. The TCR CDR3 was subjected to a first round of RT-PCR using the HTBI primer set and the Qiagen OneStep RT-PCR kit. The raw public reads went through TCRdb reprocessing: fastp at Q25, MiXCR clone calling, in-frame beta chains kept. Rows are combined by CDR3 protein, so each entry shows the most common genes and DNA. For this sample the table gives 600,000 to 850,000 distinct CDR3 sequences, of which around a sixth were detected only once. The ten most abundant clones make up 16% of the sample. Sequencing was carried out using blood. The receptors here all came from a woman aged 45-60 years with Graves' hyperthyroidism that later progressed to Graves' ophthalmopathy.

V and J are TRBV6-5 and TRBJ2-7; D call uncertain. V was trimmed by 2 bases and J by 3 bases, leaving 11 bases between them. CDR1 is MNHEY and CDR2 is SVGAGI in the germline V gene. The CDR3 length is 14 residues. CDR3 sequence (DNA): TGTGCCAGCAGTTACGCACAGCGACTCTACGAGCAGTACTTC. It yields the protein CASSYAQRLYEQYF.

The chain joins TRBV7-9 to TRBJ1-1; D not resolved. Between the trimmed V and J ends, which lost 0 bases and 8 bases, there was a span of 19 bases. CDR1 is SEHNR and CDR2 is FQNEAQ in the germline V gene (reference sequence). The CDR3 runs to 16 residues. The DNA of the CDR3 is TGTGCCAGCAGCTTAGCGGGAGTACCTAACGGGCCGGAAGCTTTCTTT. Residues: CASSLAGVPNGPEAFF.

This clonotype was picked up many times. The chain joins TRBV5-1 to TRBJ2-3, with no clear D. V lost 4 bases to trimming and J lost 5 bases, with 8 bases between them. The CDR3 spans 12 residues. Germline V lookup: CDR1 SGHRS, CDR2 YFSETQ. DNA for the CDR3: TGCGCCAGCAGCCCTTGGCAAGATACGCAGTATTTT. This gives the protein CASSPWQDTQYF.

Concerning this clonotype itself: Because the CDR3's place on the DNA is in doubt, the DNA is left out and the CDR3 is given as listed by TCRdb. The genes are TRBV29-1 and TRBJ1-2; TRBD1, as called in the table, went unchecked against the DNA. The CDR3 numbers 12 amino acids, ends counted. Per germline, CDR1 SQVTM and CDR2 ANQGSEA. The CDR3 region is CSVEVGQGTATF.

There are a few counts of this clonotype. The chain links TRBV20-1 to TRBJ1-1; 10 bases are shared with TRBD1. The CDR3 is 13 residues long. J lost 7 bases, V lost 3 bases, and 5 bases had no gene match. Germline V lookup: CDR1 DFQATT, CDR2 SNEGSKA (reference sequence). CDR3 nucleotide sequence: TGCAGTGCTAGTTTCGGACAGGGGGATGAAGCTTTCTTT. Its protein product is CSASFGQGDEAFF.

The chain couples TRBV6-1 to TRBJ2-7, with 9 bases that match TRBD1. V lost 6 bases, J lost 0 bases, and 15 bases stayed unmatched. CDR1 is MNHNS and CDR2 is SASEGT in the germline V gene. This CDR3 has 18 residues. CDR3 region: CASRPLTARQGGSYEQYF. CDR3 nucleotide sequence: TGTGCCAGCAGACCATTAACGGCGAGACAGGGGGGCTCCTACGAGCAGTACTTC.

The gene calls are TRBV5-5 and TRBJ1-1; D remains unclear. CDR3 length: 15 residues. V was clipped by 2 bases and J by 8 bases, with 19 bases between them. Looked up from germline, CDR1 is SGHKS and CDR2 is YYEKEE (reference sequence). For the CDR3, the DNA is TGTGCCAGCAGCTTTCGAGCAGGCCCCCAGCTGGAAGCTTTCTTT. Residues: CASSFRAGPQLEAFF.

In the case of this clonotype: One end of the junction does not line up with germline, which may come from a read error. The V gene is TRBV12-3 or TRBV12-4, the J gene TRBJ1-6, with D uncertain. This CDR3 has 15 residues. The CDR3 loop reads CANSPSGAPQQTQYF. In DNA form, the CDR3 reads TGTGCCAACAGTCCCTCAGGCGCCCCCCAACAGACCCAGTACTTT.

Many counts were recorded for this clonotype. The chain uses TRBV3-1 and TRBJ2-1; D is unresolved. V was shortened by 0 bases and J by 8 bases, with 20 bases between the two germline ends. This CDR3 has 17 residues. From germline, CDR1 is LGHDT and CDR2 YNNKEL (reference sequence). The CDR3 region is CASSQDLGGALGDEQFF. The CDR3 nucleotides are TGTGCCAGCAGCCAAGATCTGGGCGGAGCCCTAGGCGATGAGCAGTTCTTC.

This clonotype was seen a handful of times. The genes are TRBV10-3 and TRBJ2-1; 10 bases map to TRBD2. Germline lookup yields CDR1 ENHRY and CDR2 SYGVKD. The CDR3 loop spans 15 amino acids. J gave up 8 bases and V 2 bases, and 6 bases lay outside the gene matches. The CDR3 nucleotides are TGTGCCATCAGTGAGGGGAGCGGGGGGGCCGATGAGCAGTTCTTC. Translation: CAISEGSGGADEQFF.

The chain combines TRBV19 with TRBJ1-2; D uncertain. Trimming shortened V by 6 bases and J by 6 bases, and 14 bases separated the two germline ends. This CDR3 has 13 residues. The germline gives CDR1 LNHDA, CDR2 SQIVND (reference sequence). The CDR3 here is CASSHDTRDGYTF. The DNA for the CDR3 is TGTGCCAGTAGCCACGATACCAGAGATGGCTACACCTTC.

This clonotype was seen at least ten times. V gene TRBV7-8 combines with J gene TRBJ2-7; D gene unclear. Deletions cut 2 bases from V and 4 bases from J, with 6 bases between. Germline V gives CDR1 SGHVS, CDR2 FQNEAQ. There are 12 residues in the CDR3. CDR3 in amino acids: CASSLKEYEQYF. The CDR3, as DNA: TGTGCCAGCAGCTTAAAGGAGTACGAGCAGTACTTC.

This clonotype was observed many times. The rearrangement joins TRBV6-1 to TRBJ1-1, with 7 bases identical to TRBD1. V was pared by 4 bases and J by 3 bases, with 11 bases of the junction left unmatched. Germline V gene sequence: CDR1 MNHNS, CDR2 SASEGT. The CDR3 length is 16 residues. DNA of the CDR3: TGTGCCAGCAGTGTGAACTACAGGGGAAGGGACACTGAAGCTTTCTTT. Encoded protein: CASSVNYRGRDTEAFF.

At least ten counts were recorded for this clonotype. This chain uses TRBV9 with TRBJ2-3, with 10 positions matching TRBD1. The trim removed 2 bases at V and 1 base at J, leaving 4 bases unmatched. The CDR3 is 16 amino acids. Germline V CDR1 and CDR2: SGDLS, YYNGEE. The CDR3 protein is CASSVSGTGGTDTQYF. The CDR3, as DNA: TGTGCCAGCAGCGTTTCCGGGACAGGGGGCACAGATACGCAGTATTTT.

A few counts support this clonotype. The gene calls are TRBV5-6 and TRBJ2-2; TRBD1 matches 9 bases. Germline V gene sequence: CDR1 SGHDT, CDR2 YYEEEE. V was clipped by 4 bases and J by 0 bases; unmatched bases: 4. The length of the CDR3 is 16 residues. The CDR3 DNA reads TGTGCCAGCAGCCGGACAGGGGCCGCGAACACCGGGGAGCTGTTTTTT. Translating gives CASSRTGAANTGELFF.

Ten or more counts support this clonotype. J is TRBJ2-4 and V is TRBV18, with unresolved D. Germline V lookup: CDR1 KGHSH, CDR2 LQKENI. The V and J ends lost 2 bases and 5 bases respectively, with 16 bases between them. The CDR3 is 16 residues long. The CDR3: CASSPTEEIRENIQYF. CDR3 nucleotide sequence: TGTGCCAGCTCACCAACAGAGGAGATTAGGGAAAACATTCAGTACTTC.

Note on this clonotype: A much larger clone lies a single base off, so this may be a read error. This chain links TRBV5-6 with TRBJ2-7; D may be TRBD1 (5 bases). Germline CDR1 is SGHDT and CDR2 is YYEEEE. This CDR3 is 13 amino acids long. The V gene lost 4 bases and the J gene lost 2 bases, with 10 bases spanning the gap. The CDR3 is CASSPGLPYEQYF. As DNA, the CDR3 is TGTGCCAGCAGCCCAGGGCTCCCCTACGAGCAGTACTTC. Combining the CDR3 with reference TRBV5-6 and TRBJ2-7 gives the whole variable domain DAGVTQSPTHLIKTRGQQVTLRCSPKSGHDTVSWYQQALGQGPQFIFQYYEEEERQRGNFPDRFSGHQFPNYSSELNVNALLLGDSALYLCASSPGLPYEQYFGPGTRLTVT.

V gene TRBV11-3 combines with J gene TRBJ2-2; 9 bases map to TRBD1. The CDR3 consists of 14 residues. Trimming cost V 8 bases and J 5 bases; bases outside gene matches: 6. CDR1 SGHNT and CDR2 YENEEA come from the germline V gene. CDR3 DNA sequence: TGTGCCAGCCAACAGGGGGCAGGGACCGGGGAGCTGTTTTTT. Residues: CASQQGAGTGELFF.

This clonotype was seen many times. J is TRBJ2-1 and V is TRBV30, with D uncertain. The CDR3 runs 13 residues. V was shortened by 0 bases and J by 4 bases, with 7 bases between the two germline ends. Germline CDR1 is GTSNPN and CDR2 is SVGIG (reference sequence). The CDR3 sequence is CAWSVWKYNEQFF. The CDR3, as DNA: TGTGCCTGGAGTGTATGGAAGTACAATGAGCAGTTCTTC.

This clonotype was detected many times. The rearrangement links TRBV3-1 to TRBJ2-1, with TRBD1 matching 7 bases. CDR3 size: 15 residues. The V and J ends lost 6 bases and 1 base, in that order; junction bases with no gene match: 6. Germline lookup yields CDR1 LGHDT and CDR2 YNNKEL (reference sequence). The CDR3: CASRAVGQSYNEQFF. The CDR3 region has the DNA TGTGCCAGCAGGGCGGTGGGACAGTCCTACAATGAGCAGTTCTTC.

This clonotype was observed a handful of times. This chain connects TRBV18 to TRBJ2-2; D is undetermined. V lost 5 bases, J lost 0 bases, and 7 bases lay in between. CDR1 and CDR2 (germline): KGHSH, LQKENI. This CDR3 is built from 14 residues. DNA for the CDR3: TGTGCCAGCTCAATCACAACGAACACCGGGGAGCTGTTTTTT. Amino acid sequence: CASSITTNTGELFF.

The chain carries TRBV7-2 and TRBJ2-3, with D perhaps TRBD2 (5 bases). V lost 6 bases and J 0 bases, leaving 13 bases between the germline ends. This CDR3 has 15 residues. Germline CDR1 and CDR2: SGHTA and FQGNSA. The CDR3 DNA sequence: TGTGCCAGCAGTTATCCACTAGTAAGCACAGATACGCAGTATTTT. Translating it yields CASSYPLVSTDTQYF. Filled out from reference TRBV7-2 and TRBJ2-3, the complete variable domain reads GAGVSQSPSNKVTEKGKDVELRCDPISGHTALYWYRQSLGQGLEFLIYFQGNSAPDKSGLPSDRFSAERTGGSVSTLTIQRTQQEDSAVYLCASSYPLVSTDTQYFGPGTRLTVL.

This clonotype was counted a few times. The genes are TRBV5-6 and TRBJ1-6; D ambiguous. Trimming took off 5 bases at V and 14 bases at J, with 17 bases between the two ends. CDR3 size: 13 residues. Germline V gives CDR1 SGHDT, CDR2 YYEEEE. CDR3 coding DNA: TGTGCCAGCAGGGCCGGGTCCATAGAGGCCCTCCACTTT. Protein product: CASRAGSIEALHF. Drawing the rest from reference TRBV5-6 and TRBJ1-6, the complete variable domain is DAGVTQSPTHLIKTRGQQVTLRCSPKSGHDTVSWYQQALGQGPQFIFQYYEEEERQRGNFPDRFSGHQFPNYSSELNVNALLLGDSALYLCASRAGSIEALHFGNGTRLTVT.

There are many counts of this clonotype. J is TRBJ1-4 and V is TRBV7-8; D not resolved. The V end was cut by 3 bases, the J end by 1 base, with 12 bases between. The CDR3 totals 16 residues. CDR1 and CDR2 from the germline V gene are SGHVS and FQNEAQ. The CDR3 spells CASSLNIGLTNEKLFF. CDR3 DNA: TGTGCCAGCAGCTTGAATATTGGCTTAACTAATGAAAAACTGTTTTTT. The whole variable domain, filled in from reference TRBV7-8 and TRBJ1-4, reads GAGVSQSPRYKVAKRGQDVALRCDPISGHVSLFWYQQALGQGPEFLTYFQNEAQLDKSGLPSDRFFAERPEGSVSTLKIQRTQQEDSAVYLCASSLNIGLTNEKLFFGSGTQLSVL.